The present T cell receptor (beta chain) was sequenced within a study of Tregs in tolerant kidney transplant recipients. TCRdb's table, derived via immunoSEQ multiplex PCR, lists solely in-frame clones and lacks some. The sample lists over 50,000 clones; roughly 88% were seen once. J lost 8 bases, V lost 0 bases, and 10 bases had no gene match. Germline V CDR1 and CDR2: SGHTS, YDEGEE. The CDR3 totals 16 residues. Before regulatory T cell sorting, thawed PBMCs rested overnight at 37°C in 150 to 200 IU/ml IL-2. Notes on this clone: Its antigen is unidentified.

Study-wide results and limits: Expanding Tregs on activated donor B cells appeared to best identify donor-specific TCRbeta clones. For some patients, primers changed over time, blocking nucleotide-level comparison. Findings come from small patient numbers and require larger validation.

The chain recombines TRBV5-8 with TRBJ2-1; TRBD2 agrees at 8 bases. This TCR came from a human donor who received a combined kidney and bone marrow transplant. Sequences were derived from Tregs from blood, sampled before the transplant. This CDR3 is CASSLGLGTSFDEQFF. Here the CDR3 DNA reads TGTGCCAGCAGCTTGGGGTTGGGGACTAGTTTCGATGAGCAGTTCTTC.